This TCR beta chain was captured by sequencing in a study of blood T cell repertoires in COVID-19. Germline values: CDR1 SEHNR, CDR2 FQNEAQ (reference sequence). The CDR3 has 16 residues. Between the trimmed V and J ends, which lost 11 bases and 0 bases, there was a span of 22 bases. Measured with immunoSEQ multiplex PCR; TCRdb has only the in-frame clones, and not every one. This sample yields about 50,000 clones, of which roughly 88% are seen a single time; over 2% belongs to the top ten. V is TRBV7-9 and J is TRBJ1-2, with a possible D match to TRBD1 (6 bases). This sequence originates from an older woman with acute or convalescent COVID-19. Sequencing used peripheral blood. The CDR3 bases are TGTGCCGCAGACCCAGGGGCCGAGGGGGCTAACTATGGCTACACCTTC. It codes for CAADPGAEGANYGYTF.